This record concerns one T cell receptor (beta chain) sequence. Its antigen is currently unknown. This specimen includes other DNA sequences encoding the same CDR3. The record originates from a study of beta chain features in type 1 diabetes. Background on the study: In age, gender and cell yields, patients were similar to healthy donors. Regarding the study as a whole: TCRB CDR3 length was moderately but significantly reduced in all four CD4+ subsets of Type 1 diabetes patients. Compared to healthy donors, patients appeared to have naive, central memory and Treg TCRB repertoires that were more alike.

Looked up from germline, CDR1 is MNHEY and CDR2 is SVGAGI. The CDR3 length is 16 residues. Unmatched junction bases numbered 2, after V lost 0 bases and J lost 1 base. Expressed TCRB transcripts were sequenced because the entire RNA isolate underwent reverse transcription. Sequenced by immunoSEQ multiplex PCR; TCRdb stores in-frame clones only, minus some. This table has hundreds of thousands of clones, 30% appearing once. Sequenced sample: naive CD4+ T cells from blood. The chain couples TRBV6-5 to TRBJ2-7; 11 nucleotides match TRBD1. The receptor was derived from a young man in good health. CDR3 sequence reads: CASSYSGTGGSYEQYF. The CDR3 coding sequence is TGTGCCAGCAGTTACTCCGGGACAGGGGGATCCTACGAGCAGTACTTC.